A single sample is the source of the 10 T cell receptor beta chains below, sequenced in a study of T cell repertoires in cytomegalovirus infection (dated by TCRdb to between 2017 and 2020). The sequencing machine was an Illumina HiSeq 1500. The public reads were run again by TCRdb, first through fastp at Q25 and then through MiXCR, and only productive beta chains were kept. Identical CDR3 proteins give one entry, which carries the most common genes and DNA. A total of 300,000 to 400,000 distinct CDR3 sequences appear in this sample, roughly 28% of them only once. 20% of the sample is taken by the ten largest. Their recognized antigens are unknown. Taken with the paper, the label for treatment or condition translates to: in vitro stimulation with specific CMV peptide epitopes to enrich CMV-specific T cells. The sample consisted of cultured PBMCs, taken from culture after CMV antigen stimulation. These receptors were collected from a human donor in good health (CMV status not recorded). Some clones in this sample may be carry-over from other donors' samples.

This chain links TRBV15 with TRBJ1-2; D not certain. V lost 0 bases to trimming and J lost 1 base, with 9 bases between them. The CDR3 sequence is 15 residues long. CDR1 LNHNV and CDR2 YYDKDF come from the germline V gene (reference sequence). For the CDR3, the DNA is TGTGCCACCAGCAGAGATGGGTGGGGTAACTATGGCTACACCTTC. This encodes CATSRDGWGNYGYTF.

This clonotype was seen ten or more times. The chain has TRBV7-2 and TRBJ2-1; no clear D gene. Germline values: CDR1 SGHTA, CDR2 FQGNSA. Trimming pared 5 bases from V and 0 bases from J, leaving 23 bases between. CDR3 length: 19 residues. This CDR3 reads CASSPSPPVGLSSYNEQFF. In DNA form, the CDR3 reads TGTGCCAGCAGCCCGTCCCCCCCTGTAGGGTTGAGCTCCTACAATGAGCAGTTCTTC.

The J gene is TRBJ2-1, the V gene TRBV20-1, with 8 positions matching TRBD2. The CDR3 runs 16 residues. CDR1 and CDR2 (germline): DFQATT, SNEGSKA (reference sequence). J gave up 8 bases and V 5 bases, and 17 bases lay outside the gene matches. The CDR3, as DNA: TGCAGTGCTGACACCCTAAGCGGGAGCGACTCCGATGAGCAGTTCTTC. Amino acids: CSADTLSGSDSDEQFF.

This clonotype was counted only a few times. V and J are TRBV28 and TRBJ1-6; possibly TRBD1 for D (5 bases). The CDR3 runs to 16 residues. The germline CDR1 and CDR2 sequences are MDHEN and SYDVKM. V was shortened by 6 bases and J by 9 bases, with 21 bases between the two germline ends. The CDR3 loop reads CASSPEDGFQGSPLHF. The CDR3 DNA follows: TGTGCCAGCAGCCCCGAAGATGGTTTCCAGGGTTCACCCCTCCACTTT.

This clonotype was observed a single time. V is TRBV10-3 and J is TRBJ2-1, with 7 bases that match TRBD1. V shed 5 bases and J 5 bases; nucleotides not matched to a gene: 6. There are 14 residues in the CDR3. Per germline, CDR1 ENHRY and CDR2 SYGVKD. The chain's CDR3 is CAISYGTANNEQFF. CDR3 nucleotide sequence: TGTGCCATCAGTTACGGGACAGCTAACAATGAGCAGTTCTTC.

The J gene is TRBJ2-2, the V gene TRBV12-3 or TRBV12-4; 7 nucleotides agree with TRBD1. This CDR3 has 15 residues. V dropped 5 bases and J dropped 5; count of bases not matched to a gene: 8. The DNA of the CDR3 is TGTGCCAGCAGTCCCCGGGACAGCATAACCGGGGAGCTGTTTTTT. Translation: CASSPRDSITGELFF.

This clonotype was counted a few times. V and J are TRBV24-1 and TRBJ2-1; TRBD2 agrees at 8 bases. V shed 4 bases and J 5 bases; nucleotides not matched to a gene: 9. Germline V CDR1 and CDR2: KGHDR, SFDVKD. The CDR3 is 16 residues long. The CDR3 DNA reads TGTGCCACCAGTGAACAACTAGCGGAGGGTCACAATGAGCAGTTCTTC. The encoded protein is CATSEQLAEGHNEQFF.

The V gene is TRBV6-2 or TRBV6-3, the J gene TRBJ2-3, with 7 bases lining up with TRBD1. Looked up from germline, CDR1 is MNHEY and CDR2 is SVGEGT. The CDR3 sequence is 15 residues long. With 6 bases clipped from V and 7 bases from J, the junction kept 13 bases outside the gene matches. CDR3 sequence reads: CASRPGTAPLNTQYF. The CDR3 bases are TGTGCCAGCAGACCCGGGACAGCACCCCTAAATACGCAGTATTTT.

This clonotype has at least ten counts. V gene TRBV7-3 combines with J gene TRBJ1-1; the D gene is possibly TRBD1 (5 bases). V was pared by 5 bases and J by 1 base, with 8 bases between. CDR3 length equals 13 residues. The germline CDR1 and CDR2 sequences are SGHTA and FQGTGA. CDR3 sequence: CASSPGPNTEAFF. In nucleotides, the CDR3 is TGTGCCAGCAGCCCGGGACCGAACACTGAAGCTTTCTTT.

This clonotype has only a few counts. The gene calls are TRBV27 and TRBJ2-7; D unclear. Germline CDR1 reads MNHEY; CDR2 reads SMNVEV (reference sequence). V was clipped by 3 bases and J by 0 bases, with 15 bases between them. This CDR3 is 16 amino acids long. The CDR3 DNA sequence: TGTGCCAGCAGTTTTGGTCCCCCCCGCTTCTCCTACGAGCAGTACTTC. Protein sequence: CASSFGPPRFSYEQYF.